Listed below are T cell receptor beta chains from one sample, sequenced in a study of regulatory T cells in long-lasting Graves disease. TCRdb reanalysed the multiplex PCR reads using MiXCR and keeps one entry per CDR3 protein. The profile shows around 230,000 distinct CDR3 sequences, 15% to 20% of them singletons. The sequencing used peripheral blood mononuclear cells (PBMCs), collected at new diagnosis, from a patient treated with antithyroid drugs. Source of these receptors: a female donor with Graves disease. CDR3s include the opening cysteine and the closing phenylalanine or tryptophan. The D gene is left open where the match is weak. The size of a clone is reported for some rows only, either as once, few or many, or as a class for expanded clones.

>many|TRBJ2-3|TRBV18|NA
CASLQGQLRADTQYF
TGTGCCAGCCTCCAAGGACAGCTCAGGGCAGATACGCAGTATTTT
>many|TRBJ1-2|TRBV24-1|NA
CATSDAGESNYGYTF
TGTGCCACCAGTGATGCAGGGGAAAGCAACTATGGCTACACCTTC
>many|TRBJ1-1|TRBV7-2|NA
CASSLGGRTEAFF
TGTGCCAGCAGCTTAGGGGGGAGGACTGAAGCTTTCTTT
>many|TRBJ2-1|TRBV25-1|TRBD2
CASSPRLAGESNEQFF
TGTGCCAGCAGTCCCCGACTAGCGGGAGAGAGCAATGAGCAGTTCTTC
>many|TRBJ2-3|TRBV20-1|NA
CSARLSTDTQYF
TGCAGTGCTAGGCTAAGCACAGATACGCAGTATTTT
>many|TRBJ1-1|TRBV19|TRBD1
CASSNRGLSEAFF
TGTGCCAGTAGCAACAGGGGGCTATCTGAAGCTTTCTTT
>many|TRBJ1-1|TRBV6-5|NA
CASSYRGPTEAFF
TGTGCCAGCAGTTACCGCGGTCCCACTGAAGCTTTCTTT
>many|TRBJ1-1|TRBV20-1|NA
CSAVMTDTEAFF
TGCAGTGCTGTAATGACGGACACTGAAGCTTTCTTT
>NA|TRBJ2-1|TRBV19|TRBD1
CASSPTGTANNEQFF
TGTGCCAGTAGCCCAACCGGGACAGCCAACAATGAGCAGTTCTTC
>many|TRBJ2-1|TRBV5-4|TRBD2
CASSLIGLAGGDEQFF
TGTGCCAGCAGCTTGATTGGGCTAGCGGGAGGGGATGAGCAGTTCTTC
>many|TRBJ1-2|TRBV2|NA
CASSEIGRTAGYTF
TGTGCCAGCAGTGAAATCGGCAGGACTGCTGGCTACACCTTC
>many|TRBJ2-7|TRBV20-1|TRBD2
CSASGSYGSEQYF
TGCAGTGCCAGCGGGAGTTACGGGAGCGAGCAGTACTTC
>many|TRBJ2-2|TRBV10-3|TRBD2
CAIGTSGSTGELFF
TGTGCAATCGGGACTAGCGGGAGCACCGGGGAGCTGTTTTTT
>NA|TRBJ1-1|TRBV6-2/TRBV6-3|TRBD1
CASSKGQGGTEAFF
TGTGCCAGCAGCAAAGGACAGGGGGGAACTGAAGCTTTCTTT
>NA|TRBJ1-1|TRBV2|NA
CASSAWAQAFF
TGTGCCAGCAGTGCCTGGGCACAAGCTTTCTTT
>many|TRBJ2-5|TRBV19|NA
CASSIRERVGTQYF
TGTGCCAGTAGTATACGGGAGCGGGTTGGGACCCAGTACTTC
>many|TRBJ2-3|TRBV14|NA
CASSPVFRDTQYF
TGTGCCAGCAGCCCCGTCTTTAGGGATACGCAGTATTTT
>once|TRBJ2-5|TRBV27|NA
CASSRTDRAETQYF
TGTGCCAGCAGTCGAACGGACCGCGCGGAGACCCAGTACTTC
>many|TRBJ2-3|TRBV4-2|NA
CASSQEASTDTQYF
TGTGCCAGCAGCCAAGAAGCTAGCACAGATACGCAGTATTTT
>NA|TRBJ2-2|TRBV6-1|TRBD2
CASSDWLAGNTGELFF
TGTGCCAGCAGTGATTGGCTAGCGGGGAACACCGGGGAGCTGTTTTTT
>many|TRBJ1-2|TRBV5-5|TRBD1
CASSRGQGGYTF
TGTGCCAGCAGCAGAGGACAGGGGGGCTACACCTTC
>many|TRBJ2-5|TRBV6-2/TRBV6-3|NA
CASSHPGPGITQYF
TGTGCCAGCAGTCACCCGGGGCCGGGGATTACCCAGTACTTC
>many|TRBJ1-2|TRBV20-1|TRBD1
CSARVLDRANYGYTF
TGCAGTGCTAGAGTTCTCGACAGGGCCAACTATGGCTACACCTTC
>many|TRBJ1-3|TRBV7-3|NA
CASSLTHGSGNTIYF
TGTGCCAGCAGCTTAACACACGGGTCTGGAAACACCATATATTTT
>many|TRBJ2-1|TRBV6-1|NA
CASSRDGDNEQFF
TGTGCCAGCAGCAGGGACGGGGACAATGAGCAGTTCTTC
>NA|TRBJ1-1|TRBV5-6|NA
CASNPRGRGNTEAFF
TGTGCCAGCAACCCCCGGGGCAGGGGGAACACTGAAGCTTTCTTT
>few|TRBJ2-5|TRBV27|NA
CATSRFGGVETQYF
TGTGCCACCTCTCGATTTGGGGGCGTAGAGACCCAGTACTTC
>many|TRBJ2-7|TRBV6-1|TRBD2
CASSAGLGKTYEQYF
TGTGCCAGCAGTGCGGGACTAGGGAAAACCTACGAGCAGTACTTC